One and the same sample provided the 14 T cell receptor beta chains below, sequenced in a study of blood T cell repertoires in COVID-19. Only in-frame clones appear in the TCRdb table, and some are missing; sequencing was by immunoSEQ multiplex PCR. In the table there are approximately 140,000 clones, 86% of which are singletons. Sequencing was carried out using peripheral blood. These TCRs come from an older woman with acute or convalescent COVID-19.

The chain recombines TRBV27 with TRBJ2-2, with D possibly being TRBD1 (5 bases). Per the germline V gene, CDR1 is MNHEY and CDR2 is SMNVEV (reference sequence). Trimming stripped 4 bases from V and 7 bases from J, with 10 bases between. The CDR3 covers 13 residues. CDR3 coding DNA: TGTGCCAGCAGTTCCTCAGGGTTCGGGGAGCTGTTTTTT. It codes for CASSSSGFGELFF.

The CDR3 loop is CASSITGQLNTEAFF. The CDR3 bases are TGTGCCAGCAGCATTACGGGACAGCTGAACACTGAAGCTTTCTTT. The chain couples TRBV11-2 to TRBJ1-1, with 7 bases aligning to TRBD1. The ends lost 5 bases at V and 0 bases at J; junction bases unmatched: 6. The CDR3 consists of 15 residues. The V gene's germline CDR1 is SGHAT and CDR2 FQNNGV.

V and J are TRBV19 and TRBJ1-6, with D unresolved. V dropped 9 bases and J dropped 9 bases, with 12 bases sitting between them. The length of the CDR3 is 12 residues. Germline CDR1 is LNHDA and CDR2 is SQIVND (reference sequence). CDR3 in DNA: TGTGCCAGCCGGAAGGAGGCTTCACCCCTCCACTTT. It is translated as CASRKEASPLHF.

CDR3 sequence reads: CATSRDRGGANTGELFF. The CDR3 coding sequence is TGTGCCACCAGCAGAGATCGGGGAGGTGCGAACACCGGGGAGCTGTTTTTT. This chain uses TRBV15 with TRBJ2-2; a weak D match, TRBD2 (6 bases). CDR3 size: 17 residues. Germline CDR1 is LNHNV and CDR2 is YYDKDF (reference sequence). V was cut by 0 bases and J by 0 bases, with 11 bases left in between.

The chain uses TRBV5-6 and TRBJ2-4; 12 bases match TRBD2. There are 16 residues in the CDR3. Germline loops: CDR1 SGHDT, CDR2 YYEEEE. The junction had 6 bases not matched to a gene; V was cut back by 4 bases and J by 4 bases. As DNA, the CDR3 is TGTGCCAGCAGCCGGAAGACTAGCGGGAGTAAAAACATTCAGTACTTC. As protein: CASSRKTSGSKNIQYF. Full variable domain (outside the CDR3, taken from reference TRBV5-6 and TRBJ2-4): DAGVTQSPTHLIKTRGQQVTLRCSPKSGHDTVSWYQQALGQGPQFIFQYYEEEERQRGNFPDRFSGHQFPNYSSELNVNALLLGDSALYLCASSRKTSGSKNIQYFGAGTRLSVL.

CDR3 nucleotide sequence: TGTGCCAGCAGCGACACTAACTATGGCTACACCTTC. Translation gives CASSDTNYGYTF. The rearrangement joins TRBV5-6 to TRBJ1-2; D is unclear. CDR3 size: 12 residues. CDR1 and CDR2 (germline): SGHDT, YYEEEE. Trimming left V 4 bases short and J 0 bases short, with 4 bases between. The variable domain in full, completed from reference TRBV5-6 and TRBJ1-2, reads DAGVTQSPTHLIKTRGQQVTLRCSPKSGHDTVSWYQQALGQGPQFIFQYYEEEERQRGNFPDRFSGHQFPNYSSELNVNALLLGDSALYLCASSDTNYGYTFGSGTRLTVV.

The CDR3 DNA reads as TGTGCCAGCAGCCGGGACAGTATAGGCACTGAAGCTTTCTTT. Translation gives CASSRDSIGTEAFF. V usage is TRBV6-5 and J usage is TRBJ1-1; 7 nucleotides line up with TRBD1. J was trimmed by 4 bases and V by 6 bases; bases with no gene match: 8. The V gene's germline CDR1 is MNHEY and CDR2 SVGAGI. This CDR3 comprises 14 residues.

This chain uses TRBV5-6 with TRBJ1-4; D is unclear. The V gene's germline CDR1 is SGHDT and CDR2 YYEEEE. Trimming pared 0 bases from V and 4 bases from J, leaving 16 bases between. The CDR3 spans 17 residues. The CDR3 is CASSLVATASLNEKLFF. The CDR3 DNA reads TGTGCCAGCAGCTTGGTCGCAACAGCTTCGCTTAATGAAAAACTGTTTTTT.

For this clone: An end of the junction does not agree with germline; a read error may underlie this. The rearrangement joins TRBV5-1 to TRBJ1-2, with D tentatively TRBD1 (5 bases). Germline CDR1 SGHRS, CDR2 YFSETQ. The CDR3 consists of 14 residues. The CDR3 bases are TGCGCCAGCAGCTTCTCGCAGGGAAACTCTGGCTACACCTTC. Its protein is CASSFSQGNSGYTF.

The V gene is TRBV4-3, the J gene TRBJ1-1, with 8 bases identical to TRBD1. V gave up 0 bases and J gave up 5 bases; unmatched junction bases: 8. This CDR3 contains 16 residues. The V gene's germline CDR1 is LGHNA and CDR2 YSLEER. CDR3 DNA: TGCGCCAGCAGCCAAGATCAGGGGGCATTGGGTACTGAAGCTTTCTTT. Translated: CASSQDQGALGTEAFF.

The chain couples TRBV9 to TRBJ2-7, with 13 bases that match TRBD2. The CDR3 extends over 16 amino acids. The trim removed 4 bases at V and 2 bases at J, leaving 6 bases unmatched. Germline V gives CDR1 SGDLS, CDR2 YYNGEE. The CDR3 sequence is CASSPSGTSGTYEQYF. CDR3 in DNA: TGTGCCAGCAGCCCCTCCGGGACTAGCGGGACCTACGAGCAGTACTTC.

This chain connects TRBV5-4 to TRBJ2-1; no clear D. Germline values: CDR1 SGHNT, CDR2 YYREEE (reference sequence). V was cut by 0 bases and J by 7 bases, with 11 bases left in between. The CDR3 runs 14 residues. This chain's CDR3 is CASSLESGFNEQFF. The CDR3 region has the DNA TGTGCCAGCAGCTTGGAATCCGGGTTTAATGAGCAGTTCTTC.

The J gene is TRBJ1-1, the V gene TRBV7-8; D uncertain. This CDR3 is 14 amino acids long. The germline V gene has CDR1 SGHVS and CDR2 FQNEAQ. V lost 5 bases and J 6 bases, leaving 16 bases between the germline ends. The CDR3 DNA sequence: TGTGCCAGCAGCCCTGAACCGGTACGTGCTGAAGCTTTCTTT. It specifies CASSPEPVRAEAFF.

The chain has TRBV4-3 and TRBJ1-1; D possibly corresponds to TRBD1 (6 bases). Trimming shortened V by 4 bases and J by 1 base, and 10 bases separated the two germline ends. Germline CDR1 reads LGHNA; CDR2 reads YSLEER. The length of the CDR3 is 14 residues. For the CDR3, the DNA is TGCGCCAGCAGCCTAAGGACAGCGAACACTGAAGCTTTCTTT. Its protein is CASSLRTANTEAFF.